Shown below are 32 T cell receptor beta chains from a single sample sequenced in a study of blood T cell repertoires in COVID-19. The protocol was immunoSEQ multiplex PCR, while the TCRdb copy is restricted to in-frame clones and leaves out a portion. This sample has about 110,000 clones, with about 86% found just once. The material sequenced was peripheral blood. The receptors derive from a woman aged 45-59 years with active or convalescent COVID-19.

The gene calls are TRBV4-1 and TRBJ2-3; D remains ambiguous. The CDR3 runs to 17 residues. Trimming removed 4 bases from V and 0 bases from J, with 17 bases in between. Germline V gene sequence: CDR1 MGHRA, CDR2 YSYEKL. In nucleotides, the CDR3 is TGCGCCAGCAGCCTGACCGACCCCTTAGCTAGCACAGATACGCAGTATTTT. Translated, it gives CASSLTDPLASTDTQYF.

The rearrangement joins TRBV9 to TRBJ2-3; no firm D call. In germline, CDR1 is SGDLS, CDR2 YYNGEE. The germline V and J ends were trimmed by 4 bases and 0 bases, with 12 bases remaining between them. This CDR3 is 15 amino acids long. In DNA, the CDR3 is TGTGCCAGCAGCCTGGGCTTAACCAGCACAGATACGCAGTATTTT. Translation: CASSLGLTSTDTQYF.

In this sample, this clone turned up once. J is TRBJ2-3 and V is TRBV10-3; TRBD2 matches 9 bases. Per germline, CDR1 ENHRY and CDR2 SYGVKD. V lost 6 bases, J lost 4 bases, and 8 bases stayed unmatched. CDR3 length: 15 residues. CDR3 sequence (DNA): TGTGCCATCAGGCCGGGACTAGCTCTGGCAGATACGCAGTATTTT. Translation gives CAIRPGLALADTQYF.

V usage is TRBV7-2 and J usage is TRBJ2-1, with D uncertain. The CDR3 has 15 residues. From germline, CDR1 is SGHTA and CDR2 FQGNSA. V was shortened by 5 bases and J by 6 bases, with 17 bases between the two germline ends. DNA of the CDR3: TGTGCCAGCAGCAGGTCCTTCCGGGTCACCAATGAGCAGTTCTTC. Its translation is CASSRSFRVTNEQFF. Full variable domain (missing parts from reference TRBV7-2 and TRBJ2-1): GAGVSQSPSNKVTEKGKDVELRCDPISGHTALYWYRQSLGQGLEFLIYFQGNSAPDKSGLPSDRFSAERTGGSVSTLTIQRTQQEDSAVYLCASSRSFRVTNEQFFGPGTRLTVL.

This clone has a handful of counts. V and J are TRBV9 and TRBJ2-1; TRBD2 might be the D (6 bases). Germline loops: CDR1 SGDLS, CDR2 YYNGEE. This CDR3 is 16 amino acids long. V gave up 0 bases and J gave up 1 base, with 11 bases separating them. CDR3 nucleotide sequence: TGTGCCAGCAGCGTAGAGGGTAGCGGTTCCTACAATGAGCAGTTCTTC. This codes for CASSVEGSGSYNEQFF. Complete variable domain (other parts from reference TRBV9 and TRBJ2-1): DSGVTQTPKHLITATGQRVTLRCSPRSGDLSVYWYQQSLDQGLQFLIQYYNGEERAKGNILERFSAQQFPDLHSELNLSSLELGDSALYFCASSVEGSGSYNEQFFGPGTRLTVL.

This chain uses TRBV5-4 with TRBJ2-2, with D maybe TRBD2 (6 bases). V was pared by 2 bases and J by 6 bases, with 17 bases between. The CDR3 has 16 residues. The germline V gene has CDR1 SGHNT and CDR2 YYREEE (reference sequence). The CDR3 protein is CASSLPSRRGPGELFF. CDR3 bases: TGTGCCAGCAGCTTACCGTCCAGGAGGGGCCCCGGGGAGCTGTTTTTT.

This chain joins TRBV19 and TRBJ1-5; tentatively, D is TRBD1 (5 bases). Trimming shortened V by 10 bases and J by 2 bases, and 18 bases separated the two germline ends. This CDR3 spans 15 amino acids. CDR1 LNHDA and CDR2 SQIVND come from the germline V gene (reference sequence). CDR3 region: CATNRSPSGNQPQHF. CDR3 nucleotides: TGTGCCACTAACAGGAGTCCTAGCGGCAATCAGCCCCAGCATTTT. Full variable domain (rest looked up from reference TRBV19 and TRBJ1-5): DGGITQSPKYLFRKEGQNVTLSCEQNLNHDAMYWYRQDPGQGLRLIYYSQIVNDFQKGDIAEGYSVSREKKESFPLTVTSAQKNPTAFYLCATNRSPSGNQPQHFGDGTRLSIL.

Here the CDR3 DNA reads TGTGCCAGCAGTTTAAGGCCAGGGTATGAAAAACTGTTTTTT. Translation: CASSLRPGYEKLFF. The chain uses TRBV27 and TRBJ1-4, with D maybe TRBD1 (5 bases). Germline CDR1 reads MNHEY; CDR2 reads SMNVEV (reference sequence). Trimming cost V 2 bases and J 6 bases, with 10 bases left between them. The CDR3 loop spans 14 amino acids.

The chain has TRBV4-1 and TRBJ2-2; 9 bases line up with TRBD1. The V gene end was trimmed by 4 bases and the J gene end by 5 bases; junction bases not matched to a gene: 8. The CDR3 contains 16 residues. The germline CDR1 and CDR2 sequences are MGHRA and YSYEKL. The CDR3 bases are TGCGCCAGCAGCCCCGGACAGGGGAAAGATACCGGGGAGCTGTTTTTT. Translating gives CASSPGQGKDTGELFF.

The gene calls are TRBV7-2 and TRBJ2-7; D is possibly TRBD2 (6 bases). Germline values: CDR1 SGHTA, CDR2 FQGNSA. The CDR3 is 12 amino acids. With 6 bases removed from V and 7 bases from J, the gap between germline ends came to 13 bases. The CDR3 here is CASREGGSEQYF. CDR3 nucleotides: TGTGCCAGCAGGGAGGGTGGGTCGGAGCAGTACTTC.

This clone was found once. The chain has TRBV18 and TRBJ2-3, with D perhaps TRBD1 (6 bases). The CDR3 length is 13 residues. The germline CDR1 and CDR2 sequences are KGHSH and LQKENI. The V end was cut by 10 bases, the J end by 2 bases, with 13 bases between. The CDR3 here is CATFRGLTDTQYF. DNA of the CDR3: TGTGCCACATTCAGGGGTCTCACAGATACGCAGTATTTT.

V is TRBV28 and J is TRBJ1-5; possibly TRBD1 for D (6 bases). V was pared by 3 bases and J by 7 bases, with 16 bases between. Germline lookup yields CDR1 MDHEN and CDR2 SYDVKM. This CDR3 spans 15 amino acids. The chain's CDR3 is CASSFSRGARQPQHF. Here the CDR3 DNA reads TGTGCCAGCAGTTTCAGCCGGGGGGCAAGGCAGCCCCAGCATTTT.

Written as DNA, the CDR3 is TGTGCCAGCAGTCGCGGACAGGCGGTAAACACCATATATTTT. This encodes CASSRGQAVNTIYF. This chain joins TRBV6-5 and TRBJ1-3; TRBD1 matches 7 bases. The CDR3 consists of 14 residues. The germline V gene has CDR1 MNHEY and CDR2 SVGAGI. The ends lost 5 bases at V and 6 bases at J; junction bases unmatched: 7.

The V and J genes are TRBV28 and TRBJ2-1; TRBD2 aligns across 14 bases. Looked up from germline, CDR1 is MDHEN and CDR2 is SYDVKM. The CDR3 consists of 18 residues. The V and J ends lost 4 bases and 7 bases, in that order; junction bases with no gene match: 12. CDR3 region: CASSSRLAGGLGTNEQFF. CDR3 sequence (DNA): TGTGCCAGCAGTTCCCGACTAGCGGGAGGGCTCGGTACGAATGAGCAGTTCTTC. The whole variable domain, remainder taken from reference TRBV28 and TRBJ2-1, is DVKVTQSSRYLVKRTGEKVFLECVQDMDHENMFWYRQDPGLGLRLIYFSYDVKMKEKGDIPEGYSVSREKKERFSLILESASTNQTSMYLCASSSRLAGGLGTNEQFFGPGTRLTVL.

Here the CDR3 reads CASSAYREDTQYF. The DNA of the CDR3 is TGTGCCAGCAGTGCATACAGGGAAGATACGCAGTATTTT. The J gene is TRBJ2-3, the V gene TRBV6-4, with a possible D match to TRBD1 (6 bases). V shed 4 bases and J shed 5 bases, with 10 bases lying between them. Germline V gene data show CDR1 as MRHNA and CDR2 as SNTAGT. This CDR3 comprises 13 residues.

V usage is TRBV5-4 and J usage is TRBJ2-1, with 13 nucleotides matching TRBD2. V was pared by 1 base and J by 4 bases, with 8 bases of the junction left unmatched. The CDR3 extends over 18 amino acids. Germline assignment: CDR1 SGHNT and CDR2 YYREEE (reference sequence). In DNA form, the CDR3 reads TGTGCCAGCAGCTTGAGACTAGCGGGAGGACTGGCTTACAATGAGCAGTTCTTC. Encoded protein: CASSLRLAGGLAYNEQFF.

V and J are TRBV7-2 and TRBJ1-4; 9 nucleotides align to TRBD1. V was clipped by 3 bases and J by 2 bases; unmatched bases: 4. The germline V gene has CDR1 SGHTA and CDR2 FQGNSA. The length of the CDR3 is 16 residues. CDR3 loop: CASSFLQGATNEKLFF. For the CDR3, the DNA is TGTGCCAGCAGCTTCTTACAGGGGGCGACTAATGAAAAACTGTTTTTT.

V usage is TRBV30 and J usage is TRBJ2-2; 7 bases agree with TRBD1. Germline V CDR1 and CDR2: GTSNPN, SVGIG (reference sequence). The V segment lost 6 bases and the J segment 3 bases; nucleotides outside the gene matches: 4. This CDR3 is 13 amino acids long. CDR3 sequence reads: CACRDSYTGELFF. The DNA of the CDR3 is TGTGCCTGCCGGGACAGCTACACCGGGGAGCTGTTTTTT.

The chain couples TRBV27 to TRBJ2-3, with 7 bases identical to TRBD1. CDR1 and CDR2 from the germline V gene are MNHEY and SMNVEV (reference sequence). J lost 3 bases, V lost 2 bases, and 2 bases had no gene match. The CDR3 covers 14 residues. CDR3 nucleotide sequence: TGTGCCAGCAGTTTAGGGACAGAAACAGATACGCAGTATTTT. Its protein product is CASSLGTETDTQYF.

This clone was counted between two and nine times. The V call is TRBV10-1, the J call TRBJ1-5, with TRBD1 matching over 8 bases. Losses at the gene ends were 6 bases for V and 5 bases for J; bases not matched to a gene: 9. This CDR3 region has 15 residues. The V gene's germline CDR1 is WNHNN and CDR2 SYGVQD (reference sequence). The DNA for the CDR3 is TGCGCCAGCAGGCCCGGTCAGGGGGCAGATCAGCCCCAGCATTTT. It specifies CASRPGQGADQPQHF.

The DNA for the CDR3 is TGTGCCACCTCCCCCGGACTAGCTAAAGAGACCCAGTACTTC. Its translation is CATSPGLAKETQYF. V usage is TRBV27 and J usage is TRBJ2-5; 8 nucleotides match TRBD2. The CDR3 is made up of 14 amino acids. V was clipped by 10 bases and J by 3 bases; unmatched bases: 10. From germline, CDR1 is MNHEY and CDR2 SMNVEV (reference sequence).

The chain carries TRBV2 and TRBJ2-1, with TRBD2 matching 12 bases. Losses at the gene ends were 7 bases for V and 4 bases for J; bases not matched to a gene: 5. The germline V gene has CDR1 SNHLY and CDR2 FYNNEI. The CDR3 length is 15 residues. CDR3 loop: CASTIGLAGYNEQFF. CDR3 in DNA: TGTGCCAGCACTATAGGACTAGCGGGATACAATGAGCAGTTCTTC.

This clone has more than one count but fewer than ten. The chain joins TRBV5-8 to TRBJ1-2, with D uncertain. Trimming left V 1 base short and J 5 bases short, with 15 bases between. The CDR3 totals 15 residues. Germline loops: CDR1 SGHTS, CDR2 YDEGEE. The CDR3, as DNA: TGTGCCAGCAGCTTGACGGGGAGTGGGAGTTATGGCTACACCTTC. This sequence encodes CASSLTGSGSYGYTF.

The rearrangement joins TRBV7-8 to TRBJ1-1, with 9 bases aligning to TRBD1. Germline V CDR1 and CDR2: SGHVS, FQNEAQ. V lost 6 bases and J lost 0; bases outside the gene matches: 8. CDR3 length equals 16 residues. CDR3 DNA: TGTGCCAGCAGAATTGGGACAGGGAATGTGAACACTGAAGCTTTCTTT. Residues: CASRIGTGNVNTEAFF.

V and J are TRBV23-1 and TRBJ1-1; D call uncertain. TRBV23-1 is noted as an ORF with a role that remains uncertain. CDR3 length: 13 residues. V was shortened by 8 bases and J by 0 bases, with 10 bases between the two germline ends. In DNA form, the CDR3 reads TGCGCCAGCCGCCCACAGATGAACACTGAAGCTTTCTTT. It encodes CASRPQMNTEAFF.

This chain joins TRBV30 and TRBJ1-2; no definite D call. The CDR3 has 17 amino acids. V was pared by 3 bases and J by 0 bases, with 20 bases between. CDR1 and CDR2 from the germline V gene are GTSNPN and SVGIG (reference sequence). This CDR3 reads CAWSLASTRATNYGYTF. DNA for the CDR3: TGTGCCTGGAGCCTCGCTAGCACGAGGGCGACTAACTATGGCTACACCTTC.

This chain joins TRBV12-3 or TRBV12-4 and TRBJ1-1; 8 bases agree with TRBD1. The CDR3 spans 13 residues. Trimming took 6 bases from V and 6 from J; bases not matched to a gene: 6. The CDR3 reads CASSSGGRAEAFF. The CDR3 DNA follows: TGTGCCAGCAGCTCAGGGGGCAGGGCTGAAGCTTTCTTT.

The chain combines TRBV15 with TRBJ2-7; maybe TRBD1 (6 bases). Germline assignment: CDR1 LNHNV and CDR2 YYDKDF (reference sequence). V was clipped by 2 bases and J by 0 bases, with 11 bases between them. This CDR3 comprises 15 residues. CDR3 protein: CATSRFKQGSYEQYF. CDR3 DNA sequence: TGTGCCACCAGCAGATTCAAACAGGGCTCCTACGAGCAGTACTTC. Filled out from reference TRBV15 and TRBJ2-7, the complete variable domain reads DAMVIQNPRYQVTQFGKPVTLSCSQTLNHNVMYWYQQKSSQAPKLLFHYYDKDFNNEADTPDNFQSRRPNTSFCFLDIRSPGLGDTAMYLCATSRFKQGSYEQYFGPGTRLTVT.

This chain joins TRBV5-1 and TRBJ1-2, with 10 bases matching TRBD1. The V segment lost 5 bases and the J segment 3 bases; nucleotides outside the gene matches: 16. The germline V gene has CDR1 SGHRS and CDR2 YFSETQ. The length of the CDR3 is 18 residues. CDR3 in DNA: TGCGCCAGCAGATATAATCCGGGACAGGGGTATCAGGACTATGGCTACACCTTC. Translation: CASRYNPGQGYQDYGYTF.

The chain combines TRBV9 with TRBJ1-1; D ambiguous. The V gene lost 3 bases and the J gene lost 4 bases, with 10 bases spanning the gap. Germline V gene sequence: CDR1 SGDLS, CDR2 YYNGEE. The CDR3 consists of 13 residues. CDR3 in amino acids: CASSARPSTEAFF. The CDR3 nucleotides read TGTGCCAGCAGCGCTAGGCCGAGCACTGAAGCTTTCTTT.

This chain links TRBV9 with TRBJ1-5; 10 bases are shared with TRBD1. The CDR3 spans 17 residues. Per the germline V gene, CDR1 is SGDLS and CDR2 is YYNGEE. V lost 3 bases and J lost 2; bases outside the gene matches: 8. The CDR3: CASSAGTGDWGNQPQHF. Written as DNA, the CDR3 is TGTGCCAGCAGCGCCGGGACAGGGGATTGGGGCAATCAGCCCCAGCATTTT.

The V gene is TRBV15, the J gene TRBJ1-2; the match to TRBD1 covers 7 bases. CDR3 length: 15 residues. The germline gives CDR1 LNHNV, CDR2 YYDKDF (reference sequence). J was trimmed by 6 bases and V by 0 bases; bases with no gene match: 7. CDR3 loop: CATSRDSGGTDGYTF. Here the CDR3 DNA reads TGTGCCACCAGCAGAGATAGTGGCGGGACAGATGGCTACACCTTC.